This is a list of T cell receptor beta chains from one sample in a study of blood T cell repertoires in COVID-19. Some clones are missing from TCRdb's copy, which holds only in-frame ones; the method was immunoSEQ multiplex PCR. This sample has about 400,000 clones; approximately 88% occur once, and the top ten carry around 1.9%. Sequences were obtained from PBMCs or T cells enriched from blood (not recorded which). The receptors were sampled from a woman aged 40 to 50 with acute COVID-19. Both conserved end residues are part of each CDR3. D genes are given only for firm matches. For some rows the clone size is stated as once, few or many, or as a class when expanded; others skip it.

V gene	clone size	D gene	J gene	CDR3 protein	CDR3 DNA
TRBV7-2	-	TRBD1	TRBJ1-2	CASSYRDRVLGYTF	TGTGCCAGCAGCTACCGGGACAGGGTTCTTGGCTACACCTTC
TRBV7-2	-	-	TRBJ1-3	CASSLRGSGNTIYF	TGTGCCAGCAGCTTACGGGGGTCTGGAAACACCATATATTTT
TRBV2	-	TRBD1	TRBJ2-5	CASVLTGGQETQYF	TGTGCCAGCGTATTGACAGGGGGTCAAGAGACCCAGTACTTC
TRBV7-8	-	-	TRBJ2-1	CASGWGRNEQFF	TGTGCCAGCGGTTGGGGGCGCAATGAGCAGTTCTTC
TRBV12-3/TRBV12-4	few	-	TRBJ1-3	CASSGGNTIYF	TGTGCCAGCTCAGGTGGAAACACCATATATTTT
TRBV11-2	-	-	TRBJ2-5	CASSSKGLVKETQYF	TGTGCCAGCAGCTCTAAGGGACTGGTAAAAGAGACCCAGTACTTC
TRBV2	-	TRBD2	TRBJ2-7	CASRGTSRDEQYF	TGTGCCAGCAGGGGGACTAGCAGGGACGAGCAGTACTTC
TRBV19	-	-	TRBJ1-3	CASSIQIQVFSGNTIYF	TGTGCCAGTAGTATTCAAATACAGGTTTTCTCTGGAAACACCATATATTTT
TRBV24-1	-	-	TRBJ2-7	CATSDPGVRNEQYF	TGTGCCACCAGTGACCCAGGGGTTAGGAACGAGCAGTACTTC
TRBV18	once	-	TRBJ1-1	CASSPLSLNTEAFF	TGTGCCAGCTCACCACTAAGCTTGAACACTGAAGCTTTCTTT
TRBV5-1	once	-	TRBJ2-3	CASSLVAGLTDTQYF	TGCGCCAGCAGCTTGGTTGCGGGGCTCACAGATACGCAGTATTTT
TRBV10-3	-	TRBD1	TRBJ2-4	CAISEAGGISKNIQYF	TGTGCCATCAGTGAAGCAGGGGGCATCTCCAAAAACATTCAGTACTTC
TRBV9	-	TRBD2	TRBJ2-1	CASSVAFGAGTSNNEQFF	TGTGCCAGCAGCGTAGCTTTTGGGGCCGGGACTAGCAATAATGAGCAGTTCTTC
TRBV10-3	-	TRBD2	TRBJ2-3	CATARDSGGTSTDTQYF	TGTGCCACCGCTCGGGATAGCGGGGGTACTAGCACAGATACGCAGTATTTT
TRBV5-5	-	-	TRBJ1-1	CASSGRRTEEAFF	TGTGCCAGCAGCGGGCGTAGGACAGAAGAAGCTTTCTTT
TRBV5-8	-	TRBD1	TRBJ1-6	CASSSYGTGVSYNSPLHF	TGTGCCAGCAGCTCTTACGGGACAGGGGTATCCTATAATTCACCCCTCCACTTT
TRBV6-5	-	-	TRBJ1-5	CASSYTGTRITHF	TGTGCCAGCAGTTATACCGGGACAAGGATCACGCATTTT
TRBV3-1/TRBV3-2	once	TRBD2	TRBJ2-5	CASSLETSYETQYF	TGTGCCAGCAGCCTTGAGACTAGCTACGAGACCCAGTACTTC